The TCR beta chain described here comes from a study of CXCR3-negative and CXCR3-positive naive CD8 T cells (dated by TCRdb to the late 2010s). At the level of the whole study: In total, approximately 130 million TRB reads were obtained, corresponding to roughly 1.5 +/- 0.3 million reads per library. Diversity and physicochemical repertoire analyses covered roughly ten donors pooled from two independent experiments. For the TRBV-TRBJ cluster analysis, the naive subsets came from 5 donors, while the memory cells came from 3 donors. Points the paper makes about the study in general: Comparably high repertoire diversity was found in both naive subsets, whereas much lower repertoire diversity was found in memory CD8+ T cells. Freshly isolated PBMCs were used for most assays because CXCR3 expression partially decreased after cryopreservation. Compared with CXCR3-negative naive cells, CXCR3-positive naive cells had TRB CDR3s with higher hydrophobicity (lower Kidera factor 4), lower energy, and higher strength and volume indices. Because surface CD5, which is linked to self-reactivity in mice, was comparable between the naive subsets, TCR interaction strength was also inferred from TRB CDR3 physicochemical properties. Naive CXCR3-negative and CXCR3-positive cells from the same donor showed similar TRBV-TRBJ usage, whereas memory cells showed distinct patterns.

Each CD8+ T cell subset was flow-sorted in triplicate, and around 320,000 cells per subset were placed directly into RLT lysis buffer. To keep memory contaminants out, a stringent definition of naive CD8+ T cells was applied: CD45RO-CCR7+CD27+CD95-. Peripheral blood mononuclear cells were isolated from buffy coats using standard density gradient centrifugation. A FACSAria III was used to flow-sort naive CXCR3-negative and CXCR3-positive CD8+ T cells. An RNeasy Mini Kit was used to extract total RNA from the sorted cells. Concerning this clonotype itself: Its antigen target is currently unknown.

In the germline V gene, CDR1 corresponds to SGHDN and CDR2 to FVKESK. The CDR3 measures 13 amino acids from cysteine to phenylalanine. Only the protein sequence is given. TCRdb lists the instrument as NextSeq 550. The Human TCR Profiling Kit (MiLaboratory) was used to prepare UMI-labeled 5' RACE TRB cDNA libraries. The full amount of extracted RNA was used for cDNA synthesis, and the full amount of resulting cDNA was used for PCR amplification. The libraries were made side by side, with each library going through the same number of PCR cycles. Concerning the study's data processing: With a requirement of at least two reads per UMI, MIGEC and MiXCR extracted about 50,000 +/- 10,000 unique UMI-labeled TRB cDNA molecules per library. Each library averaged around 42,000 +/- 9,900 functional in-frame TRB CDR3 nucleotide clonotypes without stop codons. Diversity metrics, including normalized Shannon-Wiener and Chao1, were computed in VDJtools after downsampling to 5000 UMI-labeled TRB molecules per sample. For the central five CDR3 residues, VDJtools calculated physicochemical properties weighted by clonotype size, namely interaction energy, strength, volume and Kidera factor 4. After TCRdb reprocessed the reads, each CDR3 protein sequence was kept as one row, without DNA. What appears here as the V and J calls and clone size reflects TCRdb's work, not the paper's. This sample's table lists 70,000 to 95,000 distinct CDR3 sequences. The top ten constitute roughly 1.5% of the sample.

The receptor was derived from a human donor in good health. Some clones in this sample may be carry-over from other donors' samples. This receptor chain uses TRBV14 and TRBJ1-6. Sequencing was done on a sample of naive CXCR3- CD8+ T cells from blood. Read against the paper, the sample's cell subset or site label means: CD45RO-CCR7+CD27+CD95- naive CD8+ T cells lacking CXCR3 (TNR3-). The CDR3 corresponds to CASSLDSYSPLHF.